The 27 T cell receptor beta chains listed next were all sequenced from one sample in a study of blood T cells in healthy people across ages. The use of a sample-barcoded 5' primer and a J-beta primer mix characterized a second PCR of about 7 to 12 cycles. TCRdb called the 5' RACE reads again in MiXCR, with one record for every CDR3 protein. The sample has 660,000 or so distinct CDR3 sequences, around three fifths seen once. The source material was blood. The receptors stem from a man in his 60s in good health.

With respect to this clonotype: The junction shows a germline mismatch at one end, possibly a read error. The CDR3 sequence is CASSLGGRTGTQYF. The CDR3 nucleotides are TGCGCCAGCAGCCTGGGGGGGAGGACAGGTACGCAGTATTTT. V gene TRBV5-1 combines with J gene TRBJ2-3; D may match TRBD1 or TRBD2 (7 bases each). This CDR3 spans 14 amino acids. The germline V gene encodes CDR1 SGHRS and CDR2 YFSETQ.

On this clonotype itself: A much larger clone differs by one base, so this may be a read error. The J gene is TRBJ2-3, the V gene TRBV29-1; perhaps TRBD1 as D (6 bases). V was shortened by 5 bases and J by 4 bases, with 13 bases between the two germline ends. Per the germline V gene, CDR1 is SQVTM and CDR2 is ANQGSEA. CDR3 size: 13 residues. CDR3 residues: CSVSGDGADTQYF. CDR3 nucleotides: TGCAGCGTTTCAGGGGACGGCGCAGATACGCAGTATTTT.

To note about this clonotype: The junction departs from the called germline gene at one end, perhaps through a read error. This chain uses TRBV12-3 or TRBV12-4 with TRBJ2-7; D is unresolved. This CDR3 has 12 amino acids. Here the CDR3 reads CSSSRGDYEQYF. The DNA of the CDR3 is TGTTCCAGCAGCCGAGGAGATTACGAGCAGTACTTC.

This clonotype appeared a few times. The gene calls are TRBV7-2 and TRBJ2-3; D is possibly TRBD1 or TRBD2 (5 bases each). The CDR3 sequence is 17 residues long. Germline V gene data show CDR1 as SGHTA and CDR2 as FQGNSA. V lost 0 bases, J lost 4 bases, and 17 bases lay in between. The CDR3 here is CASSLARGRRRSDTQYF. DNA for the CDR3: TGTGCCAGCAGCTTAGCGAGGGGCCGCAGAAGGTCAGATACGCAGTATTTT.

This clonotype appeared once. The chain carries TRBV20-1 and TRBJ2-3; 12 nucleotides line up with TRBD2. The CDR3 extends over 16 amino acids. In germline, CDR1 is DFQATT, CDR2 SNEGSKA (reference sequence). The CDR3 loop reads CGADSSGGVRTDTQYF. CDR3 DNA sequence: TGCGGAGCGGATTCTAGCGGGGGGGTTCGTACAGATACGCAGTATTTT.

This clonotype was seen a few times. The CDR3 protein is CASSESIRGETQYF. The CDR3 DNA reads TGTGCCAGCAGTGAATCGATTCGGGGGGAGACCCAGTACTTC. The chain carries TRBV2 and TRBJ2-7, with D maybe TRBD2 (6 bases). The J call may be in error: the DNA end matches TRBJ2-5 better. The CDR3 loop spans 14 amino acids. Germline CDR1 is SNHLY and CDR2 is FYNNEI.

V gene TRBV5-1 combines with J gene TRBJ1-2; TRBD1 matches 8 bases. V dropped 5 bases and J dropped 8; count of bases not matched to a gene: 11. The CDR3 has 14 amino acids. Germline V CDR1 and CDR2: SGHRS, YFSETQ. CDR3 DNA sequence: TGCGCCAGCAGAGCGGGACAGGCGCCCGGAGGCTACACCTTC. Protein product: CASRAGQAPGGYTF.

The J gene is TRBJ1-1, the V gene TRBV20-1; TRBD1 matches at 9 bases. Looked up from germline, CDR1 is DFQATT and CDR2 is SNEGSKA (reference sequence). V trimming: 3 bases; J trimming: 8 bases; junction bases outside the gene matches: 7. The CDR3 is made up of 13 amino acids. The CDR3 DNA reads as TGCAGTGCTAGTGGGACAGGGCGGACCGAAGCTTTCTTT. It encodes CSASGTGRTEAFF.

The gene calls are TRBV7-2 and TRBJ2-7; D is possibly TRBD1 (6 bases). This CDR3 region has 15 residues. Germline assignment: CDR1 SGHTA and CDR2 FQGNSA. The ends were cut back, 1 base at V and 4 bases at J, with 14 bases in the middle. The CDR3 protein is CASSLGTGQPYEQYF. The CDR3 nucleotides are TGTGCCAGCAGCTTAGGCACTGGACAGCCGTACGAGCAGTACTTC.

A single count supports this clonotype. The chain carries TRBV4-1 and TRBJ2-2, with TRBD2 matching 10 bases. The V gene's germline CDR1 is MGHRA and CDR2 YSYEKL. V lost 4 bases, J lost 3 bases, and 8 bases stayed unmatched. The CDR3 extends over 17 amino acids. CDR3 in amino acids: CASSPPGGLADTGELFF. The CDR3 nucleotides are TGCGCCAGCAGCCCCCCGGGAGGACTAGCGGACACCGGGGAGCTGTTTTTT.

This clonotype was seen only once. CDR3 protein: CASSEFRRLQETQYF. The CDR3, as DNA: TGTGCCAGCAGTGAATTTAGGCGGTTACAAGAGACCCAGTACTTC. The chain is built from TRBV25-1 and TRBJ2-5; no firm D call. CDR3 length: 15 residues. CDR1 and CDR2 (germline): MGHDK, SYGVNS. V lost 1 base, J lost 2 bases, and 11 bases lay in between.

This sequence joins TRBV15 and TRBJ1-5; TRBD1 aligns across 7 bases. V lost 4 bases to trimming and J lost 6 bases; unmatched junction nucleotides: 6. Germline loops: CDR1 LNHNV, CDR2 YYDKDF (reference sequence). This CDR3 is 14 amino acids long. The CDR3: CATSKGQFGQPQHF. DNA for the CDR3: TGTGCCACCAGCAAGGGACAGTTTGGTCAGCCCCAGCATTTT.

This clonotype was seen only once. The gene calls are TRBV12-3 or TRBV12-4 and TRBJ2-3; D is tentatively TRBD1 or TRBD2 (5 bases each). This CDR3 has 14 amino acids. V dropped 8 bases and J dropped 4 bases, with 16 bases sitting between them. The CDR3 is CASGGGGMADTQYF. DNA for the CDR3: TGTGCCAGCGGGGGTGGAGGTATGGCAGATACGCAGTATTTT.

The chain employs TRBV20-1 and TRBJ2-3; 9 positions agree with TRBD2. The V and J ends lost 3 bases and 0 bases, in that order; junction bases with no gene match: 1. This CDR3 is built from 14 residues. The germline V gene has CDR1 DFQATT and CDR2 SNEGSKA (reference sequence). The CDR3 reads CSARRGGSTDTQYF. In DNA, the CDR3 is TGCAGTGCTAGGCGGGGGGGAAGCACAGATACGCAGTATTTT.

The chain links TRBV12-3 or TRBV12-4 to TRBJ2-3, with 8 bases fitting TRBD2. The V gene end was trimmed by 3 bases and the J gene end by 5 bases; junction bases not matched to a gene: 10. This CDR3 has 16 residues. DNA of the CDR3: TGTGCCAGCAGTTTTTTACCGGGGGGGGACGGAGATACGCAGTATTTT. Translation: CASSFLPGGDGDTQYF.

J is TRBJ2-5 and V is TRBV4-1; unclear D gene. Per germline, CDR1 MGHRA and CDR2 YSYEKL. This CDR3 contains 13 residues. V lost 4 bases, J lost 5 bases, and 11 bases lay in between. The CDR3 reads CASSLRTRETQYF. CDR3 in DNA: TGCGCCAGCAGCCTTAGGACCAGGGAGACCCAGTACTTC.

The CDR3 spells CASTRENIQYF. In DNA form, the CDR3 reads TGTGCCAGCACCCGAGAAAACATTCAGTACTTC. V usage is TRBV6-5 and J usage is TRBJ2-4; D not resolved. This CDR3 comprises 11 residues. With 7 bases removed from V and 5 bases from J, the gap between germline ends came to 6 bases. Germline-derived CDR1 and CDR2 are MNHEY and SVGAGI.

The V and J genes are TRBV7-2 and TRBJ2-1, with unresolved D. Germline V lookup: CDR1 SGHTA, CDR2 FQGNSA. V was shortened by 4 bases and J by 8 bases, with 12 bases between the two germline ends. The CDR3 length is 13 residues. The CDR3 is CASSSYVVDEQFF. The CDR3 region has the DNA TGTGCCAGCAGCTCCTACGTCGTCGATGAGCAGTTCTTC.

This clonotype was seen a handful of times. V and J are TRBV20-1 and TRBJ2-7; D may be TRBD1 or TRBD2 (5 bases each). CDR3 length equals 13 residues. Trimming cost V 5 bases and J 2 bases, with 13 bases left between them. Germline CDR1 DFQATT, CDR2 SNEGSKA (reference sequence). The CDR3 region is CSAPGTTTYEQYF. In DNA form, the CDR3 reads TGCAGTGCTCCCGGGACCACCACCTACGAGCAGTACTTC.

V usage is TRBV21-1 and J usage is TRBJ1-1. TRBV21-1 is termed a pseudogene. This CDR3 has 15 residues. The CDR3 nucleotides are TGTGCCAGCAGCAGGATTTGTGATACCTTCACTGAAGCTTTCTTT. Residues: CASSRICDTFTEAFF.

This chain joins TRBV12-3 or TRBV12-4 and TRBJ1-3, with a tentative D call TRBD1 (5 bases). The CDR3 covers 14 residues. Trimming cost V 6 bases and J 0 bases, with 9 bases left between them. This chain's CDR3 is CASRRQNSGNTIYF. As DNA, the CDR3 is TGTGCCAGCAGACGACAGAACTCTGGAAACACCATATATTTT.

This clonotype was observed a few times. The V gene is TRBV20-1, the J gene TRBJ2-6, with D hard to call. Germline loops: CDR1 DFQATT, CDR2 SNEGSKA (reference sequence). Trimming took off 6 bases at V and 2 bases at J, with 8 bases between the two ends. The CDR3 has 13 residues. The CDR3 protein is CSAPSPGANVLTF. CDR3 DNA sequence: TGCAGTGCCCCATCCCCTGGGGCCAACGTCCTGACTTTC.

J is TRBJ2-1 and V is TRBV6-6; no definite D call. From germline, CDR1 is MNHNY and CDR2 SVGAGI (reference sequence). The CDR3 length is 11 residues. Trimming removed 8 bases from V and 4 bases from J, with 6 bases in between. The CDR3 DNA is TGTGCCAGCGGAGAGTACAATGAGCAGTTCTTC. As protein: CASGEYNEQFF.

A few counts support this clonotype. J is TRBJ2-3 and V is TRBV6-4, with 7 positions matching TRBD1. The CDR3 has 13 residues. The germline CDR1 and CDR2 sequences are MRHNA and SNTAGT. V trimming: 5 bases; J trimming: 5 bases; junction bases outside the gene matches: 4. CDR3 nucleotides: TGTGCCAGCAGTCCCGACAGGGAAGATACGCAGTATTTT. Amino acid sequence: CASSPDREDTQYF.

This clonotype has a handful of counts. The chain joins TRBV12-3 or TRBV12-4 to TRBJ2-7; the D gene is possibly TRBD2 (5 bases). TRBJ2-5 matches the DNA end more closely, so the J call is doubtful. The CDR3 runs to 13 residues. CDR3 sequence reads: CASTIPGQETQYF. As DNA, the CDR3 is TGTGCCAGCACCATTCCGGGGCAAGAGACCCAGTACTTC.

The chain has TRBV5-1 and TRBJ2-4; a weak D match, TRBD2 (6 bases). With 3 bases removed from V and 6 bases from J, the gap between germline ends came to 19 bases. This CDR3 has 16 amino acids. Germline loops: CDR1 SGHRS, CDR2 YFSETQ. CDR3 amino acids: CASSSEAGPVGNIQYF. CDR3 nucleotides: TGCGCCAGCAGCTCGGAGGCGGGGCCGGTAGGAAACATTCAGTACTTC.

V usage is TRBV3-1 and J usage is TRBJ1-4, with D perhaps matching TRBD1 (6 bases). The CDR3 is 14 amino acids. With 2 bases removed from V and 3 bases from J, the gap between germline ends came to 7 bases. The germline gives CDR1 LGHDT, CDR2 YNNKEL (reference sequence). Written as DNA, the CDR3 is TGTGCCAGCAGCCAATACAGGGCTAATGAAAAACTGTTTTTT. Its protein is CASSQYRANEKLFF.